One sample yielded the 3 T cell receptor beta chains listed below, sequenced in a study of blood T cell repertoires in COVID-19. The data were produced by immunoSEQ multiplex PCR, yet TCRdb's version contains in-frame clones alone and is incomplete. The profile shows about 260,000 clones, roughly 80% of them singletons. The sample was peripheral blood. These receptors came from a man aged 55 to 70 who had recovered from COVID-19.

CDR3 region: CASSSVAYNSPLHF. The DNA of the CDR3 is TGTGCCAGCAGTTCAGTTGCCTATAATTCACCCCTCCACTTT. The rearrangement links TRBV28 to TRBJ1-6; no clear D gene. CDR3 length: 14 residues. Deletions cut 4 bases from V and 2 bases from J, with 6 bases between. CDR1 MDHEN and CDR2 SYDVKM come from the germline V gene. The variable domain in full, completed from reference TRBV28 and TRBJ1-6, reads DVKVTQSSRYLVKRTGEKVFLECVQDMDHENMFWYRQDPGLGLRLIYFSYDVKMKEKGDIPEGYSVSREKKERFSLILESASTNQTSMYLCASSSVAYNSPLHFGNGTRLTVT.

The chain has TRBV7-9 and TRBJ2-6; possible D gene TRBD2, 5 bases. The CDR3 has 15 residues. Germline assignment: CDR1 SEHNR and CDR2 FQNEAQ (reference sequence). V was trimmed by 2 bases and J by 2 bases, leaving 7 bases between them. The DNA for the CDR3 is TGTGCCAGCAGCTTACTCGGGACTGGGGCCAACGTCCTGACTTTC. Protein sequence: CASSLLGTGANVLTF.

The chain employs TRBV5-5 and TRBJ2-5, with 7 nucleotides matching TRBD1. Trimming at V came to 5 bases and at J to 1 base, leaving 8 bases not matched to a gene. This CDR3 comprises 15 residues. In germline, CDR1 is SGHKS, CDR2 YYEKEE (reference sequence). In nucleotides, the CDR3 is TGTGCCAGCAGATACTCCGGGACAGCCCAAGAGACCCAGTACTTC. Translating it yields CASRYSGTAQETQYF. The full variable domain, completed using reference TRBV5-5 and TRBJ2-5, is DAGVTQSPTHLIKTRGQQVTLRCSPISGHKSVSWYQQVLGQGPQFIFQYYEKEERGRGNFPDRFSARQFPNYSSELNVNALLLGDSALYLCASRYSGTAQETQYFGPGTRLLVL.